This is a list of T cell receptor beta chains from one sample in a study of molecular identifiers for immune sequencing clone quantification. Via MiXCR, TCRdb re-called the PCR reads, giving one row per CDR3 protein. The sample carries about 640,000 distinct CDR3 sequences, about 20% recorded once. Sequencing was done on a sample of naive CD8+ T cells from blood, with Jurkat cell RNA spiked in. These receptor sequences come from a human donor in good health. Some libraries in this study had Jurkat cell RNA spiked in. Each CDR3 is given with its conserved first and last residue. The D gene is left open where the match is weak. Size is omitted from some rows. Given values are once, few, many or a class for expanded clones.

TRBV7-2	many	NA	TRBJ2-7	CASSLARQGGYEQYF	TGTGCCAGCAGCTTAGCTCGACAGGGAGGGTACGAGCAGTACTTC
TRBV14	many	NA	TRBJ1-5	CASSQDRDQPQHF	TGTGCCAGCAGCCAAGACAGGGATCAGCCCCAGCATTTT
TRBV12-3/TRBV12-4	NA	TRBD1	TRBJ2-2	CASKPRMTGGPPGAGELFF	TGTGCCAGCAAACCTCGTATGACAGGGGGCCCTCCCGGGGCCGGGGAGCTGTTTTTT
TRBV29-1	NA	TRBD2	TRBJ2-7	CSVESGESYEQYF	TGCAGCGTTGAGAGCGGGGAGTCCTACGAGCAGTACTTC
TRBV20-1	few	TRBD2	TRBJ2-5	CSARDWTSGGLETQYF	TGCAGTGCTAGAGATTGGACTAGCGGGGGACTAGAGACCCAGTACTTC
TRBV19	NA	TRBD1	TRBJ2-7	CASSPSTGSYEQYF	TGTGCCAGTAGTCCGTCGACAGGGTCCTACGAGCAGTACTTC
TRBV5-5	many	NA	TRBJ1-4	CASSRTDPNEKLFF	TGTGCCAGCAGCCGGACTGACCCTAATGAAAAACTGTTTTTT
TRBV14	many	TRBD1	TRBJ2-3	CASSQDSATGVTDTQYF	TGTGCCAGCAGCCAAGATTCGGCGACAGGGGTGACAGATACGCAGTATTTT
TRBV20-1	many	TRBD1	TRBJ1-4	CSARAPSTQTGGSFYEKLFF	TGCAGTGCTAGAGCCCCCAGCACTCAAACAGGGGGCAGTTTCTATGAAAAACTGTTTTTT
TRBV28	many	NA	TRBJ1-4	CASSGRDEKLFF	TGTGCCAGCAGCGGCAGGGATGAAAAACTGTTTTTT
TRBV3-1	NA	NA	TRBJ1-1	CASSQGPRDTEAFF	TGTGCCAGCAGCCAAGGCCCAAGGGACACTGAAGCTTTCTTT